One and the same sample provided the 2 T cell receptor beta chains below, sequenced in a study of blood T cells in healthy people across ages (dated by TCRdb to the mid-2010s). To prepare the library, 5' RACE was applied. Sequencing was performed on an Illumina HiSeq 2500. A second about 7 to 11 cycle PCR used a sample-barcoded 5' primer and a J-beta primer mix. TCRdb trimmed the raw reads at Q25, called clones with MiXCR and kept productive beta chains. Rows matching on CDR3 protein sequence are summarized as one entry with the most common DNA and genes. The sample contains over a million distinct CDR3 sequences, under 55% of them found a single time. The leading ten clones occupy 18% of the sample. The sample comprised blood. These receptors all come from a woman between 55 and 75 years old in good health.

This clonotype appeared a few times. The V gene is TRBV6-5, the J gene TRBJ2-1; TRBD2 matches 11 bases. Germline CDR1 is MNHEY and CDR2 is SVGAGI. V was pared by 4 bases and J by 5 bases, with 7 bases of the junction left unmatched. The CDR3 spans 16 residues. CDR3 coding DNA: TGTGCCAGCAGTTTCCCGACTAGCGGGGCGGACAATGAGCAGTTCTTC. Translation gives CASSFPTSGADNEQFF.

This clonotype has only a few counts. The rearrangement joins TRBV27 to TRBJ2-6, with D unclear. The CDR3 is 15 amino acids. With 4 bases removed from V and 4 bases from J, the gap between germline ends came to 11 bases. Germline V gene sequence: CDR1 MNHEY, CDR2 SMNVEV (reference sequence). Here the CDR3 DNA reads TGTGCCAGCAGTTCCCGTGTGATGGGGGCCAACGTCCTGACTTTC. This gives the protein CASSSRVMGANVLTF.